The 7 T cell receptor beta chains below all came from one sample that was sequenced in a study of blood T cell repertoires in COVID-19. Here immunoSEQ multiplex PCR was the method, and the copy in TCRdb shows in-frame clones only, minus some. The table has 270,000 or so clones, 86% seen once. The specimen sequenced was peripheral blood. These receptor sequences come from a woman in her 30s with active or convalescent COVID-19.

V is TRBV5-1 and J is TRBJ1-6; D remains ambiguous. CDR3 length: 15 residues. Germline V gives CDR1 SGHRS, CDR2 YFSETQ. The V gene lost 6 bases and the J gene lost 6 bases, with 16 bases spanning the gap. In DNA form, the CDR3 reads TGCGCCAGCACCCACCCAGGTAGTCGTAATTCACCCCTCCACTTT. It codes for CASTHPGSRNSPLHF. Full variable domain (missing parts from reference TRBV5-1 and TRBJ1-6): KAGVTQTPRYLIKTRGQQVTLSCSPISGHRSVSWYQQTPGQGLQFLFEYFSETQRNKGNFPGRFSGRQFSNSRSEMNVSTLELGDSALYLCASTHPGSRNSPLHFGNGTRLTVT.

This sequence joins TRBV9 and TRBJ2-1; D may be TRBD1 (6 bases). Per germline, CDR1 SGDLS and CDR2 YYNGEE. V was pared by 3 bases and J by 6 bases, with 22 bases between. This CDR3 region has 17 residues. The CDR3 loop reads CASSDSGVTEGGNEQFF. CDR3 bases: TGTGCCAGCAGCGACTCCGGTGTGACAGAAGGGGGCAATGAGCAGTTCTTC.

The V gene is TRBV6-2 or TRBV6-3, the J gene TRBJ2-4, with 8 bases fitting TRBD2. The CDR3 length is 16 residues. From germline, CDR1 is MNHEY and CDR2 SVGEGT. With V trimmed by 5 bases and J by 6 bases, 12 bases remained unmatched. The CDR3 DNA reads TGTGCCAGCAGTCCCATCAGCGGGGGAAGAGGAAACATTCAGTACTTC. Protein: CASSPISGGRGNIQYF.

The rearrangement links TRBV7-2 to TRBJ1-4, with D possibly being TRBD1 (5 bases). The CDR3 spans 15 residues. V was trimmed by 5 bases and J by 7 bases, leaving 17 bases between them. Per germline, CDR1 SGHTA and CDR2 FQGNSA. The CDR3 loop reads CASSPPQGIGEKLFF. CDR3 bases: TGTGCCAGCAGCCCGCCCCAGGGTATCGGTGAAAAACTGTTTTTT.

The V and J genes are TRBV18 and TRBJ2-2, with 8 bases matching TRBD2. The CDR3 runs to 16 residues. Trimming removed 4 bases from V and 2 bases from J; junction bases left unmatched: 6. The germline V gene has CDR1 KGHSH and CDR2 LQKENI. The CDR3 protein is CASSQSGGTNTGELFF. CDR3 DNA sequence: TGTGCCAGCTCACAATCGGGAGGGACCAACACCGGGGAGCTGTTTTTT.

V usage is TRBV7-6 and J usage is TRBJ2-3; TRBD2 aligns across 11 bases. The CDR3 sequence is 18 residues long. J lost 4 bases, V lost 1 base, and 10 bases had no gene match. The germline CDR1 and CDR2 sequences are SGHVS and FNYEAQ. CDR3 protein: CASSLGSGGAWGPDTQYF. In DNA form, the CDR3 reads TGTGCCAGCAGCTTAGGTAGCGGGGGGGCTTGGGGCCCAGATACGCAGTATTTT.

The CDR3 loop reads CASSLGEFQPQHF. In DNA form, the CDR3 reads TGTGCCAGCAGCTTAGGGGAGTTTCAGCCCCAGCATTTT. The rearrangement links TRBV7-8 to TRBJ1-5; D not resolved. Trimming left V 1 base short and J 6 bases short, with 7 bases between. This CDR3 is 13 amino acids long. CDR1 is SGHVS and CDR2 is FQNEAQ in the germline V gene.